This is a list of T cell receptor beta chains from one sample in a study of T cell responses to AZD1222 COVID-19 vaccine. The protocol was immunoSEQ multiplex PCR, while the TCRdb copy is restricted to in-frame clones and leaves out a portion. The sample contains over 70,000 clones, roughly 85% of which appear only once. Specimen: peripheral blood, collected on day 0 of AZD1222 vaccination. These receptors were collected from an adult in good health. Both conserved end residues are part of each CDR3. Fields, in order: V gene, CDR3 length, J gene, D gene, clone size, CDR3 DNA, CDR3 protein. The D gene is left open where the match is weak. Size tells how often a clone was seen (once, few, many) or the class of an expanded clone, and some rows leave it out.

v_gene: TRBV7-2; len: 15; j_gene: TRBJ2-2; d_gene: .; abundance: .; CDR3nt: TGTGCCAGCAGCCGGGGACGGACGAACACCGGGGAGCTGTTTTTT; CDR3aa: CASSRGRTNTGELFF
v_gene: TRBV10-3; len: 11; j_gene: TRBJ2-1; d_gene: .; abundance: .; CDR3nt: TGTGCCATCACGCAGAACAATGAGCAGTTCTTC; CDR3aa: CAITQNNEQFF
v_gene: TRBV15; len: 13; j_gene: TRBJ1-1; d_gene: .; abundance: .; CDR3nt: TGTGCCACCAGCAGAGATAGGACAACTGAAGCTTTCTTT; CDR3aa: CATSRDRTTEAFF
v_gene: TRBV6-5; len: 14; j_gene: TRBJ2-1; d_gene: .; abundance: .; CDR3nt: TGTGCCAGCAGTTACCGGGTTAGCTTCGGTGAGCAGTTCTTC; CDR3aa: CASSYRVSFGEQFF
v_gene: TRBV5-1; len: 16; j_gene: TRBJ2-5; d_gene: TRBD1; abundance: .; CDR3nt: TGCGCCAGCAGCCCCCTAGGGACAGGGAAGCGCGAGACCCAGTACTTC; CDR3aa: CASSPLGTGKRETQYF
v_gene: TRBV5-4; len: 13; j_gene: TRBJ1-5; d_gene: .; abundance: once; CDR3nt: TGTGCCAGCAGCTTGGATGAGGGTCAGCCCCAGCATTTT; CDR3aa: CASSLDEGQPQHF
v_gene: TRBV10-2; len: 13; j_gene: TRBJ1-5; d_gene: TRBD1; abundance: .; CDR3nt: TGCGCCAGTAGCGACAGGGGTAATCAGCCCCAGCATTTT; CDR3aa: CASSDRGNQPQHF
v_gene: TRBV7-9; len: 17; j_gene: TRBJ2-3; d_gene: TRBD2; abundance: .; CDR3nt: TGTGCCAGCAGCTTAAATCCAGCGGGAGTAGGGACAGATACGCAGTATTTT; CDR3aa: CASSLNPAGVGTDTQYF
v_gene: TRBV5-4; len: 14; j_gene: TRBJ2-7; d_gene: .; abundance: .; CDR3nt: TGTGCCAGCAGCGTAGCACCGAGCTCCTACGAGCAGTACTTC; CDR3aa: CASSVAPSSYEQYF
v_gene: TRBV5-1; len: 17; j_gene: TRBJ2-3; d_gene: TRBD2; abundance: .; CDR3nt: TGCGCCAGCAGCTTAACGGGGGGGCTGAAAGGCACAGATACGCAGTATTTT; CDR3aa: CASSLTGGLKGTDTQYF
v_gene: TRBV13; len: 16; j_gene: TRBJ2-7; d_gene: .; abundance: .; CDR3nt: TGTGCCAGCAGCTCCCTGGGGACGAATCCCACCTACGAGCAGTACTTC; CDR3aa: CASSSLGTNPTYEQYF
v_gene: TRBV10-2; len: 12; j_gene: TRBJ2-7; d_gene: .; abundance: once; CDR3nt: TGCGCCAGCAGTGAAGGGGGCTACGAGCAGTACTTC; CDR3aa: CASSEGGYEQYF
v_gene: TRBV6-5; len: 15; j_gene: TRBJ1-1; d_gene: .; abundance: .; CDR3nt: TGTGCCAGCAGTCTCCCAACAGGTATGAACACTGAAGCTTTCTTT; CDR3aa: CASSLPTGMNTEAFF
v_gene: TRBV3-1/TRBV3-2; len: 13; j_gene: TRBJ2-7; d_gene: .; abundance: once; CDR3nt: TGTGCCAGCAGCCATTATAGGCCCTACGAGCAGTACTTC; CDR3aa: CASSHYRPYEQYF
v_gene: TRBV25-1; len: 12; j_gene: TRBJ2-3; d_gene: .; abundance: .; CDR3nt: TGTGCCAGCAGTGTGGCGACAGATACGCAGTATTTT; CDR3aa: CASSVATDTQYF
v_gene: TRBV6-5; len: 16; j_gene: TRBJ2-5; d_gene: TRBD2; abundance: .; CDR3nt: TGTGCCAGCAGTTACGGGACTAGCGGGAACGGGGAGACCCAGTACTTC; CDR3aa: CASSYGTSGNGETQYF
v_gene: TRBV11-1; len: 12; j_gene: TRBJ2-1; d_gene: .; abundance: .; CDR3nt: TGTGCCAGCAGCTCAGCTAGACATGAGCAGTTCTTC; CDR3aa: CASSSARHEQFF
v_gene: TRBV9; len: 15; j_gene: TRBJ1-2; d_gene: .; abundance: .; CDR3nt: TGTGCCAGCAGCGTAGTCCCCGGTTACGACTATGGCTACACCTTC; CDR3aa: CASSVVPGYDYGYTF
v_gene: TRBV3-1/TRBV3-2; len: 15; j_gene: TRBJ1-2; d_gene: TRBD1; abundance: .; CDR3nt: TGTGCCAGCAGCCAACCACGGACAGGGACCTATGGCTACACCTTC; CDR3aa: CASSQPRTGTYGYTF
v_gene: TRBV7-9; len: 12; j_gene: TRBJ2-7; d_gene: TRBD1; abundance: few; CDR3nt: TGTGCCAGCAGAGGGACAGGGGACGAGCAGTACTTC; CDR3aa: CASRGTGDEQYF
v_gene: TRBV2; len: 14; j_gene: TRBJ2-7; d_gene: TRBD1; abundance: .; CDR3nt: TGTGCCAGCAGGATAGGACAGGGGACTAACGAGCAGTACTTC; CDR3aa: CASRIGQGTNEQYF
v_gene: TRBV25-1; len: 13; j_gene: TRBJ2-5; d_gene: .; abundance: .; CDR3nt: TGTGCCAGCAGTGATCAAGGACGGGAGACCCAGTACTTC; CDR3aa: CASSDQGRETQYF
v_gene: TRBV12-5; len: 14; j_gene: TRBJ2-7; d_gene: .; abundance: .; CDR3nt: TGTGCTAGTGGCACCTCCCTAAGCTCCTACGAGCAGTACTTC; CDR3aa: CASGTSLSSYEQYF
v_gene: TRBV10-3; len: 12; j_gene: TRBJ2-3; d_gene: TRBD1; abundance: once; CDR3nt: TGTGCCATCACCACCGGACAGGGAACGCAGTATTTT; CDR3aa: CAITTGQGTQYF